Listed here is a single TCR beta chain. This clonotype was counted ten times or more. Its antigen remains unidentified. Per-base quality was not reported, and no clone a single base away is much larger than it. This entry belongs to a study of T-cell reconstitution after alpha-beta-depleted transplantation in children (dated by TCRdb to about 2016). About the investigation overall: Using TCR repertoire profiling, the study followed T-cell immune reconstitution in a quantitative way in children after TCRalphabeta/CD19-depleted allogeneic hematopoietic cell transplantation.

The study at large found these results: The frequencies of hyperexpanded clones fell over the following months, and after one year, T-cell counts and TCRbeta diversity were mostly attributed to newly produced T cells. In some patients, the high TCRbeta diversity seen at day 60 was put down to recipient T cells and intrathymic progenitors that had survived conditioning. Apparently early alphabetaT-cell count recovery about two months after transplant reportedly relied on only several hundred rapidly expanded clones derived from non-depleted graft cells.

Library preparation used PCR. The instrument given in TCRdb is Illumina HiSeq 2500. TCR library preparation used molecular barcoding, with unique molecular identifiers applied to normalize quantification of the TCRbeta repertoire. TCRdb trimmed the raw reads at Q25, called clones with MiXCR and kept productive beta chains. Entries are consolidated by CDR3 protein sequence, retaining the most common genes and DNA. This sample lists hundreds of thousands of distinct CDR3 sequences; approximately 11% were detected once. 28% of the sample is in the top ten clones. Taken with the paper, the label for treatment or condition translates to: allogeneic hematopoietic cell transplantation with graft depleted of TCRalphabeta T cells and CD19 B cells. Transplant recipients were children who received TCRalphabeta/CD19-depleted allogeneic hematopoietic cell grafts. The germline V gene sets CDR1 to SGHVS and CDR2 to FNYEAQ. The trim is 6 bases for V and 0 bases for J, with a gap of 11 bases between the germline ends. CDR3 length: 14 amino acids, cysteine to phenylalanine. This entry keeps only the CDR3 DNA: 42 bases, framed from base 1.

The sequence was collected from a child under three years old with acute myeloid leukemia, due to receive a stem cell transplant. The sequencing used PBMCs, collected before TCRalphabeta/CD19-depleted stem cell transplant. This receptor chain uses TRBV7-6 and TRBJ2-5; TRBD1 might be the D gene, on 6 matching bases. The base sequence is TGTGCCAGCAGTTCAAGGGGGTACCAAGAGACCCAGTACTTC. It specifies CASSSRGYQETQYF.